The 18 T cell receptor beta chains below were found in one sample sequenced in a study of T cells in Graves' hyperthyroidism and ophthalmopathy. RNA transcripts gave rise to amplified TCR beta CDR3 regions. In the first-round RT-PCR of the TCR CDR3, the HTBI primer set was used. TCRdb fed the multiplex PCR reads into MiXCR, producing one record per CDR3 protein. The sample includes nearly 600,000 distinct CDR3 sequences, around 13% seen only once; the top ten take around 5.4%. The sample consisted of blood. Every receptor here comes from a woman in her thirties with Graves' hyperthyroidism that later progressed to Graves' ophthalmopathy.

This clonotype was found many times. The V and J genes are TRBV11-2 and TRBJ2-1; the match to TRBD2 covers 7 bases. V lost 4 bases to trimming and J lost 8 bases; unmatched junction nucleotides: 5. Germline CDR1 reads SGHAT; CDR2 reads FQNNGV. CDR3 length equals 13 residues. CDR3 in amino acids: CASSSGGLDEQFF. CDR3 bases: TGTGCCAGCAGCTCGGGGGGTTTGGATGAGCAGTTCTTC.

The chain has TRBV2 and TRBJ1-3; 9 positions match TRBD1. V shed 6 bases, J shed 3 bases, and the junction held 6 bases outside the gene matches. The CDR3 length is 15 residues. From germline, CDR1 is SNHLY and CDR2 FYNNEI. The DNA for the CDR3 is TGTGCCAGCAGATTACAGGGGGCTGTTGGAAACACCATATATTTT. Translating it yields CASRLQGAVGNTIYF.

As to this clonotype: A much larger clone is a single base away; this may be a read error. This sequence joins TRBV5-1 and TRBJ2-7; perhaps TRBD1 as D (6 bases). The CDR3 length is 17 residues. The V gene's germline CDR1 is SGHRS and CDR2 YFSETQ. The ends were cut back, 2 bases at V and 9 bases at J, with 27 bases in the middle. The chain's CDR3 is CASSFAVPGTNVCGQYF. CDR3 bases: TGCGCCAGCAGCTTCGCCGTTCCCGGGACAAACGTATGCGGGCAGTACTTC. The full variable domain, completed using reference TRBV5-1 and TRBJ2-7, is KAGVTQTPRYLIKTRGQQVTLSCSPISGHRSVSWYQQTPGQGLQFLFEYFSETQRNKGNFPGRFSGRQFSNSRSEMNVSTLELGDSALYLCASSFAVPGTNVCGQYFGPGTRLTVT.

This clonotype showed up many times. This chain links TRBV7-2 with TRBJ2-3; D call uncertain. V dropped 5 bases and J dropped 8 bases, with 8 bases sitting between them. Germline values: CDR1 SGHTA, CDR2 FQGNSA. CDR3 length: 11 residues. CDR3 DNA: TGTGCCAGCAGCCCAGATCTTACGCAGTATTTT. As protein: CASSPDLTQYF.

This clonotype was seen a single time. A clone one base away is much larger, so this may be a read error. The chain carries TRBV6-5 and TRBJ1-4; D is uncertain. CDR1 and CDR2 (germline): MNHEY, SVGAGI. V was shortened by 3 bases and J by 0 bases, with 11 bases between the two germline ends. CDR3 length: 16 residues. The CDR3 here is CASSYWWVATNEKLFF. The DNA of the CDR3 is TGTGCCAGCAGTTATTGGTGGGTTGCAACTAATGAAAAACTGTTTTTT.

This clonotype turned up a few times. The rearrangement uses TRBV4-2 and TRBJ2-7, with D perhaps being TRBD1 or TRBD2 (5 bases each). The CDR3 has 15 residues. CDR1 LGHNA and CDR2 YNFKEQ come from the germline V gene. The ends were cut back, 0 bases at V and 3 bases at J, with 12 bases in the middle. CDR3 sequence reads: CASSQDGGNFYEQYF. DNA for the CDR3: TGTGCCAGCAGCCAAGATGGGGGAAACTTCTACGAGCAGTACTTC.

There are a few counts of this clonotype. In DNA, the CDR3 is TGTGCCAGCACCCCGGGACAGAGTAATTCACCCCTCCACTTT. It codes for CASTPGQSNSPLHF. This chain connects TRBV12-3 or TRBV12-4 to TRBJ1-6; the match to TRBD1 covers 7 bases. The CDR3 spans 14 residues. With V trimmed by 7 bases and J by 6 bases, 6 bases remained unmatched.

The chain recombines TRBV30 with TRBJ2-1; perhaps TRBD1 as D (5 bases). Trimming left V 2 bases short and J 0 bases short, with 8 bases between. The germline CDR1 and CDR2 sequences are GTSNPN and SVGIG (reference sequence). This CDR3 region has 14 residues. The CDR3 DNA sequence: TGTGCCTGGAGTAAGGGGATCTCCTACAATGAGCAGTTCTTC. Translating gives CAWSKGISYNEQFF.

Many counts were recorded for this clonotype. This chain uses TRBV9 with TRBJ1-5, with D maybe TRBD1 (6 bases). CDR1 is SGDLS and CDR2 is YYNGEE in the germline V gene. The CDR3 runs 15 residues. The V end was cut by 5 bases, the J end by 0 bases, with 12 bases between. The CDR3 DNA reads as TGTGCCAGCAGTACCGGACAGTATAGCAATCAGCCCCAGCATTTT. It encodes CASSTGQYSNQPQHF. Full variable domain (outside the CDR3, taken from reference TRBV9 and TRBJ1-5): DSGVTQTPKHLITATGQRVTLRCSPRSGDLSVYWYQQSLDQGLQFLIQYYNGEERAKGNILERFSAQQFPDLHSELNLSSLELGDSALYFCASSTGQYSNQPQHFGDGTRLSIL.

Notes on this clonotype: At one end the junction does not follow the germline gene, possibly because of a read error. The DNA for the CDR3 is TGTGCCAGCAGCCTACTCAATGAGCAGCTCTTC. Translated: CASSLLNEQLF. V gene TRBV14 combines with J gene TRBJ2-1; D remains unclear. Germline assignment: CDR1 SGHDN and CDR2 FVKESK. The CDR3 consists of 11 residues.

This chain joins TRBV14 and TRBJ1-1; no definite D call. CDR3 length: 13 residues. The germline V and J ends were trimmed by 2 bases and 3 bases, with 7 bases remaining between them. Per the germline V gene, CDR1 is SGHDN and CDR2 is FVKESK. In DNA form, the CDR3 reads TGTGCCAGCAGCCAATCTCGTGACACTGAAGCTTTCTTT. It codes for CASSQSRDTEAFF.

There are many counts of this clonotype. The CDR3: CASSVDGSDASPLHF. CDR3 sequence (DNA): TGTGCCAGCAGCGTGGACGGATCGGATGCTTCACCCCTCCACTTT. J is TRBJ1-6 and V is TRBV2; no firm D call. CDR3 size: 15 residues. The germline V gene encodes CDR1 SNHLY and CDR2 FYNNEI. V was shortened by 6 bases and J by 9 bases, with 18 bases between the two germline ends.

This clonotype was picked up many times. This rearrangement joins TRBV12-3 or TRBV12-4 to TRBJ2-2, with D perhaps matching TRBD1 (5 bases). CDR3 length: 14 amino acids. Trimming removed 10 bases from V and 3 bases from J, with 15 bases in between. The CDR3 is CATQTAADTGELFF. CDR3 nucleotides: TGTGCCACCCAGACAGCCGCGGACACCGGGGAGCTGTTTTTT.

This clonotype was detected many times. V and J are TRBV11-2 and TRBJ2-5; D is undetermined. CDR1 SGHAT and CDR2 FQNNGV come from the germline V gene. The CDR3 extends over 13 amino acids. V shed 0 bases and J shed 7 bases, with 9 bases lying between them. The CDR3 loop is CASSLDPKGTQYF. The DNA for the CDR3 is TGTGCCAGCAGCTTAGATCCCAAGGGGACCCAGTACTTC.

There are a few counts of this clonotype. The rearrangement links TRBV6-1 to TRBJ2-7; no clear D gene. The CDR3 spans 14 residues. V lost 5 bases and J 8 bases, leaving 19 bases between the germline ends. CDR1 and CDR2 from the germline V gene are MNHNS and SASEGT. The CDR3 reads CASSLLADGNKQYF. The CDR3 DNA reads TGTGCCAGCAGTCTCCTCGCCGATGGTAACAAGCAGTACTTC.

This clonotype has ten or more counts. The chain recombines TRBV12-3 or TRBV12-4 with TRBJ1-3; D gene unclear. The V end was cut by 6 bases, the J end by 0 bases, with 15 bases between. This CDR3 contains 16 residues. The CDR3 region is CASSPSDTLSGNTIYF. CDR3 sequence (DNA): TGTGCCAGCAGCCCCTCCGACACCCTCTCTGGAAACACCATATATTTT.

This clonotype has a handful of counts. The chain joins TRBV25-1 to TRBJ1-2, with 8 bases aligning to TRBD1. Germline CDR1 MGHDK, CDR2 SYGVNS. CDR3 size: 14 residues. After removal of 4 bases from V and 1 base from J, the junction contained 2 bases not matched to a gene. The CDR3 is CASSAGQGNYGYTF. The CDR3 DNA reads TGTGCCAGCAGTGCAGGACAGGGTAACTATGGCTACACCTTC.

This clonotype was found many times. The gene calls are TRBV27 and TRBJ2-1, with 8 positions matching TRBD2. There are 12 residues in the CDR3. Germline V gene sequence: CDR1 MNHEY, CDR2 SMNVEV (reference sequence). V lost 11 bases to trimming and J lost 9 bases; unmatched junction nucleotides: 9. The CDR3 loop reads CAVEREYGEQFF. CDR3 sequence (DNA): TGTGCCGTGGAGCGGGAGTACGGTGAGCAGTTCTTC.